This TCR beta chain appears in the sequencing data of a study of blood T cell repertoires in COVID-19. Overall study context: The analysed material was cDNA or gDNA that came from T cells, B-cell-depleted T cells, or PBMCs.

V lost 6 bases to trimming and J lost 2 bases, with 13 bases between them. The CDR3 covers 14 residues. From germline, CDR1 is SNHLY and CDR2 FYNNEI. Sequencing used immunoSEQ multiplex PCR; TCRdb keeps in-frame clones, though not all of them. The sample includes 150,000 to 200,000 clones, approximately 90% of them seen just once. The TCR sequence derives from a man in his 60s with acute or convalescent COVID-19. The chain joins TRBV2 to TRBJ1-1; D not resolved. Material for sequencing was peripheral blood. In nucleotides, the CDR3 is TGTGCCAGCAGGCACCCCAACAGTAACACTGAAGCTTTCTTT. The encoded protein is CASRHPNSNTEAFF.